Shown below are 22 T cell receptor beta chains from a single sample sequenced in a study of blood T cells in healthy people across ages. Through a sample-barcoded 5' primer and a J-beta primer mix, a second PCR was run for roughly 6 to 12 cycles. In TCRdb, the 5' RACE reads were re-called with MiXCR into one record per CDR3 protein. The sample consists of 650,000 to 800,000 distinct CDR3 sequences, around 45% of them appearing once. Source material: blood. Every receptor here comes from a man aged 60-69 years in good health.

The CDR3 region is CASSGTRPNEQFF. For the CDR3, the DNA is TGTGCCAGCAGCGGCACACGGCCAAATGAGCAGTTCTTC. V is TRBV5-5 and J is TRBJ2-1; D remains unclear. The ends were cut back, 4 bases at V and 7 bases at J, with 12 bases in the middle. Germline V CDR1 and CDR2: SGHKS, YYEKEE (reference sequence). The CDR3 is 13 amino acids.

CDR3 DNA: TGTGCCATCACCGGGAGGACAGGACCCTACGAGCAGTACTTC. Its protein is CAITGRTGPYEQYF. The chain combines TRBV10-3 with TRBJ2-7, with D possibly being TRBD1 or TRBD2 (7 bases each). Trimming removed 7 bases from V and 2 bases from J, with 15 bases in between. The CDR3 covers 14 residues. Per germline, CDR1 ENHRY and CDR2 SYGVKD.

V and J are TRBV6-6 and TRBJ1-2; 8 positions agree with TRBD1. Germline V gives CDR1 MNHNY, CDR2 SVGAGI (reference sequence). This CDR3 has 14 amino acids. The V segment lost 6 bases and the J segment 4 bases; nucleotides outside the gene matches: 7. CDR3 protein: CASRPDRVAYGYTF. CDR3 nucleotide sequence: TGTGCCAGCAGACCGGACAGGGTTGCCTATGGCTACACCTTC.

V and J are TRBV20-1 and TRBJ1-1, with D unclear. V was shortened by 5 bases and J by 2 bases, with 9 bases between the two germline ends. Germline CDR1 reads DFQATT; CDR2 reads SNEGSKA (reference sequence). This CDR3 region has 12 residues. CDR3 sequence (DNA): TGCAGTGCTGGCCCGGGAAACACTGAAGCTTTCTTT. Residues: CSAGPGNTEAFF.

The chain carries TRBV7-9 and TRBJ2-1; 9 positions match TRBD1. V lost 2 bases to trimming and J lost 5 bases; unmatched junction nucleotides: 4. Germline assignment: CDR1 SEHNR and CDR2 FQNEAQ (reference sequence). The CDR3 has 15 amino acids. The CDR3 is CASSLNRGPNNEQFF. The DNA for the CDR3 is TGTGCCAGCAGCTTAAACAGGGGGCCCAACAATGAGCAGTTCTTC.

The chain couples TRBV7-2 to TRBJ2-1, with 10 bases matching TRBD2. The CDR3 totals 17 residues. Germline V gene lookup returns CDR1 SGHTA and CDR2 FQGNSA. Trimming took 6 bases from V and 7 from J; bases not matched to a gene: 15. Written as DNA, the CDR3 is TGTGCCAGCAGGGAAACTAGCGGGACGCAGATCGGGAATGAGCAGTTCTTC. Protein sequence: CASRETSGTQIGNEQFF.

The genes are TRBV6-1 and TRBJ2-1; tentative D call: TRBD1 (6 bases). CDR1 is MNHNS and CDR2 is SASEGT in the germline V gene. Trimming took 6 bases from V and 0 from J, leaving 21 bases between them. This CDR3 has 18 residues. The CDR3 nucleotides read TGTGCCAGCAGCCACGAGGCAGGGGTCCGTAGCTCCTACAATGAGCAGTTCTTC. Amino acid sequence: CASSHEAGVRSSYNEQFF.

The J gene is TRBJ2-7, the V gene TRBV3-1; a possible D gene is TRBD1 (6 bases). The ends were cut back, 0 bases at V and 4 bases at J, with 13 bases in the middle. CDR1 is LGHDT, CDR2 YNNKEL, per germline (reference sequence). The CDR3 spans 15 residues. In nucleotides, the CDR3 is TGTGCCAGCAGCCAAGATGTGAGGGGACAATACGAGCAGTACTTC. It is translated as CASSQDVRGQYEQYF.

V usage is TRBV15 and J usage is TRBJ2-7, with a tentative D call TRBD1 (7 bases). Trimming pared 0 bases from V and 9 bases from J, leaving 12 bases between. The CDR3 is 13 amino acids. CDR1 and CDR2 from the germline V gene are LNHNV and YYDKDF (reference sequence). This CDR3 reads CATSRDKQGGQYF. The CDR3 bases are TGTGCCACCAGCAGAGATAAGCAGGGGGGGCAGTACTTC. Full variable domain (remainder filled in from reference TRBV15 and TRBJ2-7): DAMVIQNPRYQVTQFGKPVTLSCSQTLNHNVMYWYQQKSSQAPKLLFHYYDKDFNNEADTPDNFQSRRPNTSFCFLDIRSPGLGDTAMYLCATSRDKQGGQYFGPGTRLTVT.

The V gene is TRBV25-1, the J gene TRBJ2-7; the D is unclear. The CDR3 covers 12 residues. The V end was cut by 6 bases, the J end by 7 bases, with 13 bases between. Germline assignment: CDR1 MGHDK and CDR2 SYGVNS. The CDR3 nucleotides read TGTGCCAGCAGGGCCTCTTCTGGGGAGCAGTACTTC. Translation gives CASRASSGEQYF.

This clonotype was found a few times. V is TRBV20-1 and J is TRBJ2-1, with a possible D match to TRBD2 (6 bases). The CDR3 has 11 residues. CDR1 DFQATT and CDR2 SNEGSKA come from the germline V gene (reference sequence). V was pared by 8 bases and J by 13 bases, with 18 bases between. The CDR3 DNA reads TGCAGTCCCGGGACTCCCCTCGTACAGTTCTTC. It is translated as CSPGTPLVQFF.

This clonotype was observed a few times. The V gene is TRBV28, the J gene TRBJ1-1, with D maybe TRBD1 (5 bases). CDR3 length equals 15 residues. Germline CDR1 reads MDHEN; CDR2 reads SYDVKM. V was shortened by 7 bases and J by 4 bases, with 19 bases between the two germline ends. The CDR3 coding sequence is TGTGCCAGCACCGGGGAAAGGGGCGTAGGCACTGAAGCTTTCTTT. Encoded protein: CASTGERGVGTEAFF.

CDR3 nucleotides: TGCAGCGTTGAATGGCCAGGCTCAGTGAACACTGAAGCTTTCTTT. It codes for CSVEWPGSVNTEAFF. This sequence joins TRBV29-1 and TRBJ1-1; D ambiguous. This CDR3 has 15 amino acids. V lost 2 bases and J lost 0, with 13 bases in between. Germline CDR1 is SQVTM and CDR2 is ANQGSEA.

This clonotype has only a few counts. This sequence joins TRBV4-1 and TRBJ1-4, with unresolved D. The germline V and J ends were trimmed by 0 bases and 4 bases, with 9 bases remaining between them. Germline CDR1 MGHRA, CDR2 YSYEKL. This CDR3 is 15 amino acids long. In DNA, the CDR3 is TGCGCCAGCAGCCAAGACCAATCGGGTAATGAAAAACTGTTTTTT. Its translation is CASSQDQSGNEKLFF.

The rearrangement uses TRBV30 and TRBJ2-3; weak D call: TRBD1 (6 bases). V was shortened by 2 bases and J by 4 bases, with 19 bases between the two germline ends. The V gene's germline CDR1 is GTSNPN and CDR2 SVGIG (reference sequence). The CDR3 spans 16 residues. The CDR3 loop is CAWSPWTEPNSDTQYF. In DNA, the CDR3 is TGTGCCTGGAGTCCCTGGACAGAACCGAATTCAGATACGCAGTATTTT.

This clonotype was counted at least ten times. This chain links TRBV28 with TRBJ2-5; D uncertain. Trimming shortened V by 6 bases and J by 4 bases, and 12 bases separated the two germline ends. CDR1 is MDHEN and CDR2 is SYDVKM in the germline V gene. The CDR3 is 13 residues long. CDR3 sequence: CASSPPSVETQYF. CDR3 bases: TGTGCCAGCAGCCCCCCCTCTGTAGAGACCCAGTACTTC. The full variable domain, completed using reference TRBV28 and TRBJ2-5, is DVKVTQSSRYLVKRTGEKVFLECVQDMDHENMFWYRQDPGLGLRLIYFSYDVKMKEKGDIPEGYSVSREKKERFSLILESASTNQTSMYLCASSPPSVETQYFGPGTRLLVL.

This clonotype was detected a few times. V and J are TRBV12-3 or TRBV12-4 and TRBJ2-1, with D possibly called TRBD1 or TRBD2 (6 bases each). V was pared by 6 bases and J by 9 bases, with 12 bases between. The CDR3 has 12 amino acids. CDR3 loop: CASRGGLREQFF. DNA for the CDR3: TGTGCCAGCAGGGGGGGCCTCCGTGAGCAGTTCTTC.

This clonotype was seen a few times. V and J are TRBV9 and TRBJ2-5; 7 bases align to TRBD2. Germline trimming cut 3 bases from V and 0 bases from J; bases unmatched to any gene: 2. CDR3 length: 14 residues. The V gene's germline CDR1 is SGDLS and CDR2 YYNGEE. CDR3 sequence (DNA): TGTGCCAGCAGCGCAACTAGCGACCAAGAGACCCAGTACTTC. It translates to CASSATSDQETQYF. The variable domain in full, completed from reference TRBV9 and TRBJ2-5, reads DSGVTQTPKHLITATGQRVTLRCSPRSGDLSVYWYQQSLDQGLQFLIQYYNGEERAKGNILERFSAQQFPDLHSELNLSSLELGDSALYFCASSATSDQETQYFGPGTRLLVL.

Only a few counts were recorded for this clonotype. The chain employs TRBV2 and TRBJ1-2, with 8 bases identical to TRBD1. This CDR3 region has 17 residues. Germline CDR1 SNHLY, CDR2 FYNNEI. With 1 base clipped from V and 1 base from J, the junction kept 8 bases outside the gene matches. CDR3 sequence reads: CASSEGLGDRLNYGYTF. CDR3 in DNA: TGTGCCAGCAGTGAAGGATTGGGGGACAGGCTTAACTATGGCTACACCTTC.

Comments on this clonotype: An end of the junction differs from the germline gene, which may be a read error. The rearrangement joins TRBV2 to TRBJ1-5, with D uncertain. Germline loops: CDR1 SNHLY, CDR2 FYNNEI. This CDR3 is built from 11 residues. In DNA, the CDR3 is TGTGCCAGCAGGAATAATCAGCCCCGGCATTTT. It yields the protein CASRNNQPRHF.

The J gene is TRBJ2-3, the V gene TRBV6-5, with D possibly matching TRBD1 (5 bases). V lost 5 bases and J 9 bases, leaving 9 bases between the germline ends. Germline V gene sequence: CDR1 MNHEY, CDR2 SVGAGI. The CDR3 extends over 11 amino acids. CDR3 region: CASSNRTTQYF. In DNA, the CDR3 is TGTGCCAGCAGTAACAGGACAACGCAGTATTTT.

The rearrangement links TRBV6-1 to TRBJ2-1; 10 bases map to TRBD2. Germline trimming cut 5 bases from V and 7 bases from J; bases unmatched to any gene: 14. This CDR3 contains 17 residues. CDR1 is MNHNS and CDR2 is SASEGT in the germline V gene. As DNA, the CDR3 is TGTGCCAGCAGTCCGGGGCTAGCGGGGGCCCGGCCAAATGAGCAGTTCTTC. Translated: CASSPGLAGARPNEQFF.